These 25 T cell receptor beta chains were sequenced from one sample in a study of cytomegalovirus exposure and HLA in healthy donors (dated by TCRdb to 2016 to 2017). Library construction relied on the immunoSEQ multiplex PCR assay. A mixture of 60 forward primers for TCR Vbeta segments and 13 reverse primers for TCR Jbeta segments was used in the multiplex PCR. TCRdb took over this immuneACCESS table, retaining in-frame rearrangements with V and J assigned. Such tables are incomplete; in checked studies, under half of the missing clones stem from an unresolved V gene, and the remainder is unexplained. In this sample's table one finds roughly 150,000 clones. Together, the top ten hold 1.5% to 2% of the sample. The sequenced sample consisted of PBMCs. The source of these receptors is a woman in her forties or fifties in good health and CMV-seronegative.

This chain links TRBV2 with TRBJ1-6; TRBD1 is a possible D gene (6 bases). The ends were cut back, 7 bases at V and 7 bases at J, with 14 bases in the middle. The CDR3 sequence is 14 residues long. Germline CDR1 and CDR2: SNHLY and FYNNEI. CDR3 sequence (DNA): TGTGCCAGCAAGGGGACACCAGCCAATTCACCCCTCCACTTT. Translated: CASKGTPANSPLHF.

The rearrangement links TRBV30 to TRBJ1-4; D remains unclear. The CDR3 contains 14 residues. Germline CDR1 is GTSNPN and CDR2 is SVGIG (reference sequence). V lost 0 bases to trimming and J lost 4 bases, with 9 bases between them. The DNA of the CDR3 is TGTGCCTGGAGTGTCCCCCCCCTTAATGAAAAACTGTTTTTT. Protein sequence: CAWSVPPLNEKLFF.

The chain employs TRBV2 and TRBJ1-5, with TRBD1 matching 9 bases. This CDR3 has 14 amino acids. Germline values: CDR1 SNHLY, CDR2 FYNNEI. The J segment lost 4 bases and the V segment lost 8 bases, leaving 6 bases of the junction unmatched. CDR3 DNA sequence: TGTGCCAGCCAGGAGGGGACAGGGAATCAGCCCCAGCATTTT. This encodes CASQEGTGNQPQHF.

This chain joins TRBV7-9 and TRBJ1-1, with 7 bases aligning to TRBD1. Trimming at V came to 5 bases and at J to 10 bases, leaving 7 bases not matched to a gene. Germline V gene lookup returns CDR1 SEHNR and CDR2 FQNEAQ (reference sequence). The CDR3 covers 12 residues. CDR3 in DNA: TGTGCCAGCAGCACGGACAGGAAGGGAGCTTTCTTT. It translates to CASSTDRKGAFF.

This chain connects TRBV5-5 to TRBJ2-7; D possibly corresponds to TRBD1 (5 bases). CDR3 size: 14 residues. V shed 7 bases and J shed 5 bases, with 19 bases lying between them. Germline V CDR1 and CDR2: SGHKS, YYEKEE (reference sequence). The CDR3 spells CASGPFDSPNEQYF. The CDR3 DNA reads TGTGCCAGCGGTCCTTTCGACAGTCCTAACGAGCAGTACTTC.

V is TRBV18 and J is TRBJ1-4, with 8 bases aligning to TRBD1. J lost 7 bases, V lost 4 bases, and 11 bases had no gene match. The germline gives CDR1 KGHSH, CDR2 LQKENI. The CDR3 runs 16 residues. The CDR3 sequence: CASSQEPGGAGEKLFF. The CDR3 nucleotides are TGTGCCAGCTCACAAGAACCAGGGGGCGCGGGTGAAAAACTGTTTTTT.

The rearrangement uses TRBV28 and TRBJ1-5; D gene uncertain. Germline CDR1 MDHEN, CDR2 SYDVKM. V was shortened by 5 bases and J by 2 bases, with 13 bases between the two germline ends. This CDR3 spans 15 amino acids. The CDR3 region is CASSKGLEGNQPQHF. CDR3 in DNA: TGTGCCAGCAGTAAAGGACTAGAGGGCAATCAGCCCCAGCATTTT.

This chain links TRBV7-9 with TRBJ2-7, with 7 bases lining up with TRBD2. V was pared by 3 bases and J by 5 bases, with 13 bases of the junction left unmatched. This CDR3 comprises 16 residues. Per germline, CDR1 SEHNR and CDR2 FQNEAQ (reference sequence). Here the CDR3 reads CASSFHGGSIGDEQYF. In DNA, the CDR3 is TGTGCCAGCAGCTTCCACGGCGGGAGTATCGGCGACGAGCAGTACTTC.

The chain combines TRBV27 with TRBJ1-2; weak D call: TRBD1 (5 bases). Germline assignment: CDR1 MNHEY and CDR2 SMNVEV (reference sequence). The CDR3 contains 14 residues. The V end lost 5 bases, the J end lost 4 bases, and 14 bases lay between the germline ends. This CDR3 reads CASSRGTLRYGYTF. The CDR3 bases are TGTGCCAGCAGTCGAGGGACTCTCCGCTATGGCTACACCTTC.

The chain recombines TRBV27 with TRBJ2-1, with a tentative D call TRBD1 (5 bases). Trimming stripped 6 bases from V and 0 bases from J, with 9 bases between. This CDR3 comprises 14 residues. Germline V lookup: CDR1 MNHEY, CDR2 SMNVEV (reference sequence). Written as DNA, the CDR3 is TGTGCCAGCAGCCAGGGAAGCTCCTACAATGAGCAGTTCTTC. It encodes CASSQGSSYNEQFF.

Comment on this clone: At one end the junction does not follow the germline gene, possibly because of a read error. The same CDR3 is also encoded by other DNA sequences in this sample. This sequence joins TRBV13 and TRBJ1-1; D remains ambiguous. The CDR3 length is 15 residues. In germline, CDR1 is PRHDT, CDR2 FYEKMQ (reference sequence). The CDR3 DNA sequence: TGCGCCAGCAGTCCCATGGGAGGTAAGAACACTGAAGCTTTCTTT. It specifies CASSPMGGKNTEAFF.

This rearrangement joins TRBV5-1 to TRBJ2-1; TRBD2 agrees at 12 bases. Germline V gene sequence: CDR1 SGHRS, CDR2 YFSETQ. Trimming cost V 3 bases and J 10 bases; bases outside gene matches: 17. The CDR3 totals 18 residues. CDR3 bases: TGCGCCAGCAGCTCGAGTCCGACACTAGCGGGGGGCCCCAGGGAGCAGTTCTTC. It is translated as CASSSSPTLAGGPREQFF.

The chain joins TRBV11-3 to TRBJ2-7, with TRBD2 matching over 7 bases. V lost 5 bases to trimming and J lost 7 bases; unmatched junction nucleotides: 14. Germline V CDR1 and CDR2: SGHNT, YENEEA. CDR3 length: 15 amino acids. Here the CDR3 DNA reads TGTGCCAGCAGCCCCCGTTCGGGGAGGGAAAGGGAGCAGTACTTC. Protein sequence: CASSPRSGREREQYF.

The gene calls are TRBV28 and TRBJ2-1, with D possibly being TRBD1 (6 bases). This CDR3 spans 15 amino acids. Per germline, CDR1 MDHEN and CDR2 SYDVKM. V was pared by 8 bases and J by 4 bases, with 18 bases between. The CDR3 sequence is CASHSSAGEYNEQFF. The CDR3 region has the DNA TGTGCCAGCCACAGTTCGGCAGGGGAGTACAATGAGCAGTTCTTC.

The chain combines TRBV18 with TRBJ2-1; 9 bases line up with TRBD2. The germline V gene has CDR1 KGHSH and CDR2 LQKENI. CDR3 length equals 16 residues. The trim removed 2 bases at V and 6 bases at J, leaving 8 bases unmatched. In DNA, the CDR3 is TGTGCCAGCTCACCAGATTCGCGGGGGGGAGTCAATGAGCAGTTCTTC. This translates into CASSPDSRGGVNEQFF.

V is TRBV29-1 and J is TRBJ1-2; 7 bases agree with TRBD1. The CDR3 contains 13 residues. CDR1 and CDR2 from the germline V gene are SQVTM and ANQGSEA. With 3 bases clipped from V and 5 bases from J, the junction kept 6 bases outside the gene matches. CDR3: CSVDKGAGYGYTF. Here the CDR3 DNA reads TGCAGCGTTGATAAGGGGGCGGGTTATGGCTACACCTTC.

As to this clone: This specimen includes other DNA sequences encoding the same CDR3. This chain uses TRBV11-3 with TRBJ1-1; TRBD1 matches 8 bases. The trim removed 5 bases at V and 7 bases at J, leaving 9 bases unmatched. Germline CDR1 and CDR2: SGHNT and YENEEA. This CDR3 is built from 14 residues. CDR3 in amino acids: CASSPRTGNGEAFF. As DNA, the CDR3 is TGTGCCAGCAGCCCCCGGACAGGGAACGGTGAAGCTTTCTTT.

The chain couples TRBV19 to TRBJ2-3; TRBD2 might be the D (5 bases). There are 14 residues in the CDR3. V was cut by 7 bases and J by 3 bases, with 14 bases left in between. Germline V lookup: CDR1 LNHDA, CDR2 SQIVND (reference sequence). The CDR3 nucleotides are TGTGCCAGTACCACTAGGTGGGATACAGATACGCAGTATTTT. Residues: CASTTRWDTDTQYF.

The J gene is TRBJ2-2, the V gene TRBV7-9; D may be TRBD2 (5 bases). CDR1 is SEHNR and CDR2 is FQNEAQ in the germline V gene (reference sequence). This CDR3 region has 15 residues. V shed 0 bases and J shed 7 bases, with 12 bases lying between them. The CDR3 region has the DNA TGTGCCAGCAGCTTAGCCACTGACGGGAACGGGGAGCTGTTTTTT. Its protein is CASSLATDGNGELFF.

The J gene is TRBJ1-2, the V gene TRBV19, with 9 bases fitting TRBD1. The CDR3 has 15 amino acids. Germline CDR1 LNHDA, CDR2 SQIVND (reference sequence). V was clipped by 7 bases and J by 5 bases; unmatched bases: 11. CDR3 amino acids: CASTFNPGTGYGYTF. The CDR3 DNA reads as TGTGCCAGTACCTTTAACCCCGGGACAGGGTATGGCTACACCTTC.

This chain links TRBV7-2 with TRBJ2-7; 8 bases agree with TRBD2. This CDR3 has 14 residues. The V segment lost 3 bases and the J segment 3 bases; nucleotides outside the gene matches: 4. Germline-derived CDR1 and CDR2 are SGHTA and FQGNSA. DNA for the CDR3: TGTGCCAGCAGCTTGAGGCTAGCGGGCTACGAGCAGTACTTC. It is translated as CASSLRLAGYEQYF.

This sequence joins TRBV6-5 and TRBJ1-2; no clear D. V was shortened by 6 bases and J by 0 bases, with 8 bases between the two germline ends. Germline values: CDR1 MNHEY, CDR2 SVGAGI. The CDR3 is made up of 13 amino acids. DNA for the CDR3: TGTGCCAGCAGCCGAGACACTAACTATGGCTACACCTTC. Its translation is CASSRDTNYGYTF.

The chain recombines TRBV5-1 with TRBJ2-5; possibly TRBD2 for D (6 bases). The CDR3 covers 16 residues. V lost 1 base to trimming and J lost 5 bases, with 18 bases between them. Germline V CDR1 and CDR2: SGHRS, YFSETQ. The CDR3 DNA sequence: TGCGCCAGCAGCTTGTGGACGGGAGTAGGTGGGGAGACCCAGTACTTC. This translates into CASSLWTGVGGETQYF.

This chain connects TRBV25-1 to TRBJ2-7, with TRBD1 matching 9 bases. V lost 0 bases, J lost 6 bases, and 6 bases stayed unmatched. CDR3 length equals 15 residues. Germline-derived CDR1 and CDR2 are MGHDK and SYGVNS. CDR3 protein: CASSEYKGTGSEQYF. The CDR3, as DNA: TGTGCCAGCAGTGAATATAAAGGGACAGGGTCCGAGCAGTACTTC.

This chain joins TRBV4-3 and TRBJ2-7; tentative D call: TRBD2 (6 bases). The ends were cut back, 0 bases at V and 3 bases at J, with 6 bases in the middle. CDR3 length equals 13 residues. Germline V gene sequence: CDR1 LGHNA, CDR2 YSLEER. DNA for the CDR3: TGCGCCAGCAGCCAAGACGGGGGCTACGAGCAGTACTTC. Residues: CASSQDGGYEQYF.